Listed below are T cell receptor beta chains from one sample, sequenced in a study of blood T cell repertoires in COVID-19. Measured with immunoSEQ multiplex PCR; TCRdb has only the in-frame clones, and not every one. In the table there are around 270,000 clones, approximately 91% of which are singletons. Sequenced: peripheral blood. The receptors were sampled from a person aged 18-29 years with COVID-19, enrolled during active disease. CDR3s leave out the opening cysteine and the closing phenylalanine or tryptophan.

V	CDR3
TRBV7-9	ASSSTGTVGNTIY
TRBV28	ASSFARHMSSYNSPLH
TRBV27	AILSPGREQY
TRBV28	ASGYSGSPLEQY
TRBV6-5	ASSLTGTGGRETQY
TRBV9	ASSVGVGALNYGYT
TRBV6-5	ASRGLAGYNEQY
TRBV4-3	ASSQDSGQGAYEQF
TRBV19	ASSPKGYHQPQH
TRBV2	ASSEGTSGLHEQY
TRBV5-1	ASSLGTGLNTEAF
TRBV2	ASRGGYSNQPQH
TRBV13	ASSSSGNSYNEQF
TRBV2	ASSDRAGETQY
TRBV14	ASSLSGQGAHEAF
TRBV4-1	ASSRGTGGSGYEQY
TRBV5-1	ASSLDRDGANYGYT
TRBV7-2	ASSSGLAGGADTQY
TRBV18	ASSPSRSYEQY
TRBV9	ASSKTETPHSPSYYGYT
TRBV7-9	ASSPTGDTQY
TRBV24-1	ATGDFLTDTQY
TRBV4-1	ASTASDNYMNTEAF
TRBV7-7	ASPRVEGYT
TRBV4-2	ASSLSGYEQY
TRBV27	ASKSRGANSGNTIY
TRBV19	ASRSFQGGTGELF
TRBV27	ASRARTGPYEQY
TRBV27	ASSSVAGTINQPQH
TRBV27	ASSYRGTTNEKLF
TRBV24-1	ATSDPDRGPTGELF
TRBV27	ASSFGRRDPTDTQY
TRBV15	ATSIEGADTDTQY
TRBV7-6	ASSSGTGGYEQY
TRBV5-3	ARRRDREPYEQY
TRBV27	ASSLSRTSGYNEQF
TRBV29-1	SVERTATGELF
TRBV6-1	ASSEVGGNTEAF
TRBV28	ASSLELAGSSTDTQY
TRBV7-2	ASSLAGSAGINYGYT
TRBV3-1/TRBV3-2	ASSQDHTSYEQY
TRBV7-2	ASSLYVALSTDTQY
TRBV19	ASSIALVGSPLH
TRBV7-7	ASSSLSGQGENIRSYEQY
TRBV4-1	ASSPDPGTVPSVYSNQPQH
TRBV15	ATSSSSTQY
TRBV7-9	ASSLPDREIYGYT
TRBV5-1	ASSLRLAGGTGELF
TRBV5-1	ASSAPGQGVSTEAF
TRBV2	ASSEGQGSPYEQY
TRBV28	ASSAPGEGPKLF
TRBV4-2	ASSQEGTGGSGYT